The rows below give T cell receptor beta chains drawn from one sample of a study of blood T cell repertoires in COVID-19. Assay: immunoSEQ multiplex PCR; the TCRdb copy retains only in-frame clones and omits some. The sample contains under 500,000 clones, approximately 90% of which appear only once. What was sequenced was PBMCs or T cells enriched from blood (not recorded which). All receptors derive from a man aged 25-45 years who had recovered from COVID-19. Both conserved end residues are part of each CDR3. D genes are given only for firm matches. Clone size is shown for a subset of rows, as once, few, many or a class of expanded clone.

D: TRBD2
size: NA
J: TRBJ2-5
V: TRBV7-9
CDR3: CASSLVGLAAETQYF
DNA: TGTGCCAGCAGCTTAGTGGGACTAGCTGCAGAGACCCAGTACTTC

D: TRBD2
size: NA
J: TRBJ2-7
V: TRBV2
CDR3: CASSETSVSYEQYF
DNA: TGTGCCAGCAGTGAAACTAGCGTAAGTTACGAGCAGTACTTC

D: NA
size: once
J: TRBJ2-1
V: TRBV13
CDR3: CASSPMPGYNEQFF
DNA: TGTGCCAGCAGCCCGATGCCGGGATACAATGAGCAGTTCTTC

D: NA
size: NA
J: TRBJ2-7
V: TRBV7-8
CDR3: CASSSYSASEQYF
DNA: TGTGCCAGCAGCTCCTACTCAGCGAGCGAGCAGTACTTC

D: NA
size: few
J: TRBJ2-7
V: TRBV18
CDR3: CASSPGQQSLDEQYF
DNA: TGTGCCAGCTCACCTGGACAGCAAAGTTTGGACGAGCAGTACTTC

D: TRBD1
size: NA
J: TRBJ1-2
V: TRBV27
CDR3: CASSLIPGQAGAFNYGYTF
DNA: TGTGCCAGCAGTTTAATTCCCGGACAGGCAGGGGCATTTAACTATGGCTACACCTTC

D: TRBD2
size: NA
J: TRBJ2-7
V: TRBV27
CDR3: CASSLSASGSSNEQYF
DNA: TGTGCCAGCAGTTTATCGGCTAGCGGGAGTTCCAACGAGCAGTACTTC

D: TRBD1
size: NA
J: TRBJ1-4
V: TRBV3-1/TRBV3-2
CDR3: CASSQDRTGGEKLFF
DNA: TGTGCCAGCAGCCAAGATCGGACAGGGGGCGAAAAACTGTTTTTT

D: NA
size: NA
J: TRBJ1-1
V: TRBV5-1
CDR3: CASSDGNRNTEAFF
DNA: TGCGCCAGCAGCGACGGGAACAGGAACACTGAAGCTTTCTTT

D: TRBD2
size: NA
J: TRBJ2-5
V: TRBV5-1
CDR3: CASSRAGDGETQYF
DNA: TGCGCCAGCTCTAGAGCGGGAGACGGAGAGACCCAGTACTTC

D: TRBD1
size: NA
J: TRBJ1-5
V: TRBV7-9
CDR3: CASSGAGQADQPQHF
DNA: TGTGCCAGCAGCGGAGCTGGACAGGCTGATCAGCCCCAGCATTTT

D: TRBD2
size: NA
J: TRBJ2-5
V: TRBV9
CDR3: CASSRTGTSGQETQYF
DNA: TGTGCCAGCAGTCGGACGGGGACTAGCGGTCAAGAGACCCAGTACTTC

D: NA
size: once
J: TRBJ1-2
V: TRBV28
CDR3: CASRAQIFYGYTF
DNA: TGTGCCAGCAGAGCACAGATTTTCTATGGCTACACCTTC

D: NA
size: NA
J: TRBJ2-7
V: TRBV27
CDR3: CASSLRGAGYEQYF
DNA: TGTGCCAGCAGTTTGAGAGGGGCGGGGTACGAGCAGTACTTC

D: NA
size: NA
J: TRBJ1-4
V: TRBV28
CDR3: CASSSFFLTNEKLFF
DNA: TGTGCCAGCAGTTCCTTCTTTTTAACTAATGAAAAACTGTTTTTT

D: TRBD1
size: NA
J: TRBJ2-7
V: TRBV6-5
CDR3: CASSYIGTGYEQYF
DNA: TGTGCCAGCAGTTATATTGGGACAGGCTACGAGCAGTACTTC

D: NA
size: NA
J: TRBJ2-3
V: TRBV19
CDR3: CASSRTDTQYF
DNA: TGTGCCAGTTCTCGCACAGATACGCAGTATTTT

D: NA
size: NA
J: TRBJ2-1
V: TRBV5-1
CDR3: CASSPEAASSYNEQFF
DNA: TGCGCCAGCAGCCCGGAGGCAGCCAGCTCCTACAATGAGCAGTTCTTC

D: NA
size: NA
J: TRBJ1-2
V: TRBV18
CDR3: CASSPPGFDGYTF
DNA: TGTGCCAGCTCACCTCCAGGGTTCGATGGCTACACCTTC

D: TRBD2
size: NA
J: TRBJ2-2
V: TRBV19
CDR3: CASSSGGLGTSVILPGEELFF
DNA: TGTGCCAGTAGTTCAGGGGGCCTCGGGACTAGCGTCATACTACCGGGTGAGGAGCTGTTTTTT

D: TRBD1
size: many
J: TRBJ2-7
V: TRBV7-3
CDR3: CASSRGDSYEQYF
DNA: TGTGCCAGCAGCCGAGGGGACAGCTACGAGCAGTACTTC

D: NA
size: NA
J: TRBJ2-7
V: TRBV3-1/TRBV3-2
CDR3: CASSQTGDITYEQYF
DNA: TGTGCCAGCAGCCAAACTGGGGACATCACCTACGAGCAGTACTTC

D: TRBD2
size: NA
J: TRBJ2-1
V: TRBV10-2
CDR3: CASSEEEWTSRLGVQFF
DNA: TGCGCCAGCAGTGAGGAGGAGTGGACTAGCAGGTTGGGGGTGCAGTTCTTC

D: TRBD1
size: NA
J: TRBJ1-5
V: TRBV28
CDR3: CASSTSGGSNQPQHF
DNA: TGTGCCAGTAGTACTTCAGGGGGTAGCAATCAGCCCCAGCATTTT

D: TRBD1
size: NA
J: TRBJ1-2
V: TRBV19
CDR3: CASSIGTDGISLTF
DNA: TGTGCCAGTAGTATCGGGACAGATGGTATATCGTTGACCTTC

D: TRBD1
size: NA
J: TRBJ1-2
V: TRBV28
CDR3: CASSFLAGGSDYGYTF
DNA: TGTGCCAGCAGTTTTCTGGCAGGGGGCTCCGACTATGGCTACACCTTC

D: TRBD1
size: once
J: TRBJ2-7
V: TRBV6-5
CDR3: CASSRGQGPYEQYF
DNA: TGTGCCAGCAGCCGAGGACAGGGACCCTACGAGCAGTACTTC

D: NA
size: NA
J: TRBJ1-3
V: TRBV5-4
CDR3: CASTGPNPGNTIYF
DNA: TGTGCCTCAACAGGGCCCAATCCCGGAAACACCATATATTTT

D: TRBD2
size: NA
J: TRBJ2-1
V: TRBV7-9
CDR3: CASSSGTSGRNEQFF
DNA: TGTGCCAGCAGCTCCGGGACTAGCGGGAGAAATGAGCAGTTCTTC

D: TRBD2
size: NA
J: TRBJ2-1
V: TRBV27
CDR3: CASSLKRGTYNEQFF
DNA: TGTGCCAGCAGTCTCAAGCGGGGTACCTACAATGAGCAGTTCTTC

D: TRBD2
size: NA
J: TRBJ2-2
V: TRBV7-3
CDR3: CATSRGGGTGELFF
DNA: TGTGCCACCTCGCGCGGGGGAGGCACCGGGGAGCTGTTTTTT

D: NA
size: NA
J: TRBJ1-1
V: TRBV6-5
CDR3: CASRWTVQNTEAFF
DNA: TGTGCCAGCAGATGGACAGTACAGAACACTGAAGCTTTCTTT

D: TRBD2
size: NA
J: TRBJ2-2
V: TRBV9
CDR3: CASSVAGLAGGRGTGELFF
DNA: TGTGCCAGCAGCGTAGCTGGACTAGCGGGAGGGCGCGGCACCGGGGAGCTGTTTTTT

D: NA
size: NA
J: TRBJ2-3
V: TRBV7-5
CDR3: CVRSLNAGGGTDTQYF
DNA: TGTGTCAGAAGCTTAAATGCTGGAGGCGGAACAGATACGCAGTATTTT

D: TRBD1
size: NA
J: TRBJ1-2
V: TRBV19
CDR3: CASTKTRDRDYGYTF
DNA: TGTGCCAGTACCAAGACTCGGGACAGAGATTATGGCTACACCTTC

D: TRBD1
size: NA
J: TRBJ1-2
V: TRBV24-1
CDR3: CATSDFGQGGLYGYTF
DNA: TGTGCCACCAGTGATTTCGGACAGGGTGGATTGTATGGCTACACCTTC

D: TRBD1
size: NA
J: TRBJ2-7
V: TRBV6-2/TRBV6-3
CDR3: CASSSDRGASYEQYF
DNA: TGTGCCAGCAGCTCCGACAGGGGGGCGTCCTACGAGCAGTACTTC

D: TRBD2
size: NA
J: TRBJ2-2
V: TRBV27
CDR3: CASSWGLADPAGMFF
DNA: TGTGCCAGCAGTTGGGGACTAGCGGACCCCGCGGGGATGTTTTTT

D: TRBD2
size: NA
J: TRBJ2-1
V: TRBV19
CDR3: CASSIRSGRYNEQFF
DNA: TGTGCCAGTAGTATAAGAAGCGGGAGGTACAATGAGCAGTTCTTC

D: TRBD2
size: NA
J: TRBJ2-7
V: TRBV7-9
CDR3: CASLGLAGGGYEQYF
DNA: TGTGCCAGCTTGGGTTTGGCGGGAGGCGGGTACGAGCAGTACTTC

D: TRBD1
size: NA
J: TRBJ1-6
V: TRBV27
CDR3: CASSPQGLSNSPLHF
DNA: TGTGCCAGCAGTCCACAGGGGTTGTCGAATTCACCCCTCCACTTT

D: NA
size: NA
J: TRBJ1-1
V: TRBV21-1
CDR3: CASSNGGTGTEAFF
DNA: TGTGCCAGCAGCAATGGGGGGACAGGGACTGAAGCTTTCTTT

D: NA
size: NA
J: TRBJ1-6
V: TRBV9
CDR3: CASSVGIASSYNSPLHF
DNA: TGTGCCAGCAGCGTAGGTATAGCCAGCTCCTATAATTCACCCCTCCACTTT

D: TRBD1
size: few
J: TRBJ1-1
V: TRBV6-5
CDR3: CATKEQGAMNTEAFF
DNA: TGTGCCACGAAGGAACAGGGGGCTATGAACACTGAAGCTTTCTTT

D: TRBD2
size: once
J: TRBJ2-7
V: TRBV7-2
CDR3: CASSIGTSGTYEQYF
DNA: TGTGCCAGCAGCATCGGGACTAGCGGAACCTACGAGCAGTACTTC

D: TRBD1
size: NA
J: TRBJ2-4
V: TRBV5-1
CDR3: CASSLATGGKNIQYF
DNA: TGCGCCAGCAGCTTAGCGACAGGGGGCAAAAACATTCAGTACTTC

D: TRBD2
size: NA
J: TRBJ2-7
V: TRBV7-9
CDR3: CASSQIESGRYEQYF
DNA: TGTGCCAGCAGTCAAATCGAGAGCGGGAGATACGAGCAGTACTTC

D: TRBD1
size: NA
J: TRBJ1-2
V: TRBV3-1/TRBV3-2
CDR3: CASSHWTGEGYTF
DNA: TGTGCCAGCAGCCACTGGACAGGGGAAGGCTACACCTTC

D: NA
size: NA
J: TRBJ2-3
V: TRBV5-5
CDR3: CASSLAYGDTQYF
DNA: TGTGCCAGCAGCTTGGCTTACGGGGATACGCAGTATTTT

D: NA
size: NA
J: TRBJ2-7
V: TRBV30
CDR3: CAWSNAGTNYEQYF
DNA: TGTGCCTGGAGTAACGCCGGGACAAATTACGAGCAGTACTTC

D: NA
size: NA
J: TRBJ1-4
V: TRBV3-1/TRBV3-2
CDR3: CASRGRAGKLFF
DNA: TGTGCCAGCAGGGGCAGGGCCGGAAAACTGTTTTTT

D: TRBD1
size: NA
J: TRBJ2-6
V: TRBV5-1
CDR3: CASSLTTGYSGANVLTF
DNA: TGCGCCAGCAGCTTGACGACAGGGTACTCTGGGGCCAACGTCCTGACTTTC

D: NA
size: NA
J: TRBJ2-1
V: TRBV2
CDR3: CASRRNPSSYNEQFF
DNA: TGTGCCAGCAGGAGGAACCCAAGCTCCTACAATGAGCAGTTCTTC

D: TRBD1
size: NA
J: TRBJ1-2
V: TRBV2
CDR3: CASSQGQDYGYTF
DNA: TGTGCCAGCAGTCAGGGACAGGACTATGGCTACACCTTC

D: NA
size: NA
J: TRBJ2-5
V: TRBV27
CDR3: CASRKNLGVGETQYF
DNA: TGTGCCAGCAGAAAGAATTTGGGAGTCGGGGAGACCCAGTACTTC

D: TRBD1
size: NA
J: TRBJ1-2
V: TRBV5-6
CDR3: CASSFSQGVGYTF
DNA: TGTGCCAGCAGCTTTTCACAGGGGGTTGGCTACACCTTC